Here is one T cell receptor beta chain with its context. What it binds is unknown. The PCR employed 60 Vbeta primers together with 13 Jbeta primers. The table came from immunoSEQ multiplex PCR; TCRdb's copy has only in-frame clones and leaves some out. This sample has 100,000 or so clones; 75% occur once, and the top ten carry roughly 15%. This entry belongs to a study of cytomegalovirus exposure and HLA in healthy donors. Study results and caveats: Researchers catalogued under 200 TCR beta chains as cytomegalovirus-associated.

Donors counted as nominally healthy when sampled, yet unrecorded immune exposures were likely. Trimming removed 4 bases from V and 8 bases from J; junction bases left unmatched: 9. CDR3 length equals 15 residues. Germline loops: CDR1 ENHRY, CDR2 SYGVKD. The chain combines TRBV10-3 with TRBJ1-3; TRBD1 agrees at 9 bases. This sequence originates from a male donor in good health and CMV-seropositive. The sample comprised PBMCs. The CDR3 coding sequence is TGTGCCATCAGTGGACAGGGGGGATCAGGAGACACCATATATTTT. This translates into CAISGQGGSGDTIYF.